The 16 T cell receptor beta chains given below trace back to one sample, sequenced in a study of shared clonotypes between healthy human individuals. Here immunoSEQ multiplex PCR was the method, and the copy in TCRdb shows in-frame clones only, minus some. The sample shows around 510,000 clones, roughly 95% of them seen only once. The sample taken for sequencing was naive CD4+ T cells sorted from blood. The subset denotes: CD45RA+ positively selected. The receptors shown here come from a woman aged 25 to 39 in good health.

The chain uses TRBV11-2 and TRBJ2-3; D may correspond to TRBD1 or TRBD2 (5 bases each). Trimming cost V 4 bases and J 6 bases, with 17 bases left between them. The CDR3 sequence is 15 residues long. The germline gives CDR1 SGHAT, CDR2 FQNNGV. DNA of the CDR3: TGTGCCAGCAGCTACCCGGGACGGATGCACGATACGCAGTATTTT. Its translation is CASSYPGRMHDTQYF.

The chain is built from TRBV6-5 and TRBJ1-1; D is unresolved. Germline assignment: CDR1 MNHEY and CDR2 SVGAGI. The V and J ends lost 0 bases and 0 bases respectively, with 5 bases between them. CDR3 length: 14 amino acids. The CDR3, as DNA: TGTGCCAGCAGTTACTCTGGGGTGAACACTGAAGCTTTCTTT. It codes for CASSYSGVNTEAFF.

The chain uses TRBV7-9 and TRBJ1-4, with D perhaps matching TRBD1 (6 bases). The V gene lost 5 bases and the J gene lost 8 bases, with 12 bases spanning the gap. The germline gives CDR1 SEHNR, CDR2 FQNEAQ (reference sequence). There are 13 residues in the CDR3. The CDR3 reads CASSKGQGEKLFF. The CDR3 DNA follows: TGTGCCAGCAGCAAAGGGCAGGGGGAAAAACTGTTTTTT.

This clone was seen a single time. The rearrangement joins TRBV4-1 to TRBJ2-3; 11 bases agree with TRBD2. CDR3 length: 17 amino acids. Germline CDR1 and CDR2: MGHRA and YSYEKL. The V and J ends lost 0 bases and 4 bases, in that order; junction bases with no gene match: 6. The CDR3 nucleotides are TGCGCCAGCAGCCAAGAAATGGTAGCGGGAGGGCCAGATACGCAGTATTTT. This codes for CASSQEMVAGGPDTQYF.

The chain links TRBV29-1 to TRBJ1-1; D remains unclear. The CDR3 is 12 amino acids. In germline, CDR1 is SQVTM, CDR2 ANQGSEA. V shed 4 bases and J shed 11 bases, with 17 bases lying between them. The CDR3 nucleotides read TGCAGCGTTGTGAGGGCCCCGCCGCTCGCTTTCTTT. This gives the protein CSVVRAPPLAFF.

As DNA, the CDR3 is TGTGCCAGCAGCCCGGGAGGTGGGTCCTACGAGCAGTACTTC. This codes for CASSPGGGSYEQYF. The V call is TRBV5-4, the J call TRBJ2-7, with 7 bases fitting TRBD2. The CDR3 spans 14 residues. Germline CDR1 and CDR2: SGHNT and YYREEE (reference sequence). V shed 4 bases, J shed 1 base, and the junction held 5 bases outside the gene matches.

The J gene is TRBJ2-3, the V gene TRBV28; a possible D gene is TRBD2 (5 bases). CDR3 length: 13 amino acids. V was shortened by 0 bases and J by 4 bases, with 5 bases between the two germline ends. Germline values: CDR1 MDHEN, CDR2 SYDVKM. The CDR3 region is CASSLWGADTQYF. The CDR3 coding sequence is TGTGCCAGCAGTTTATGGGGAGCAGATACGCAGTATTTT.

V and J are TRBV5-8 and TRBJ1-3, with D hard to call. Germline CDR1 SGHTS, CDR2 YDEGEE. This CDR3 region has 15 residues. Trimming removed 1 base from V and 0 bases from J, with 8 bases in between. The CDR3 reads CASSLYIISGNTIYF. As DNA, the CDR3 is TGTGCCAGCAGCTTGTACATCATCTCTGGAAACACCATATATTTT.

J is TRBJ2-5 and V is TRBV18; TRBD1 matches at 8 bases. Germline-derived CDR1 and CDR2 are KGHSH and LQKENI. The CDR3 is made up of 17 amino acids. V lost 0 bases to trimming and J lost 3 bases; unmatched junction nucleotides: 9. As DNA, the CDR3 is TGTGCCAGCTCACCACCTACGGCAGGGGGCCTCAAAGAGACCCAGTACTTC. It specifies CASSPPTAGGLKETQYF.

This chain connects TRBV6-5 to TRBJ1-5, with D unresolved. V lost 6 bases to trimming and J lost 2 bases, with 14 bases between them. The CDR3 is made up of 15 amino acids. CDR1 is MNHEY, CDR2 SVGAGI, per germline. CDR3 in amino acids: CASRRDDGGNQPQHF. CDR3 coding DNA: TGTGCCAGCAGGCGGGATGACGGGGGCAATCAGCCCCAGCATTTT.

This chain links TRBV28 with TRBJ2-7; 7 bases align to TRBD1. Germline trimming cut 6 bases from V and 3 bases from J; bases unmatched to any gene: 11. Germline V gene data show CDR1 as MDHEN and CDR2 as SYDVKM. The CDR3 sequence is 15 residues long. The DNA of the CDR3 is TGTGCCAGCAGGTCTCCGGGACAGCCCCACTACGAGCAGTACTTC. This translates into CASRSPGQPHYEQYF. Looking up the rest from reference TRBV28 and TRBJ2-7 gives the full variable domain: DVKVTQSSRYLVKRTGEKVFLECVQDMDHENMFWYRQDPGLGLRLIYFSYDVKMKEKGDIPEGYSVSREKKERFSLILESASTNQTSMYLCASRSPGQPHYEQYFGPGTRLTVT.

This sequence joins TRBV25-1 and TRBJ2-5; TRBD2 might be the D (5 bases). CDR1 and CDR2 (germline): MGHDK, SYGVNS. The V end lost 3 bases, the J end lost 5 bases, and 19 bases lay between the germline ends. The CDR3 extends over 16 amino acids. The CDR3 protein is CASSEFWRATRETQYF. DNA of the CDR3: TGTGCCAGCAGTGAGTTCTGGCGGGCTACTCGGGAGACCCAGTACTTC.

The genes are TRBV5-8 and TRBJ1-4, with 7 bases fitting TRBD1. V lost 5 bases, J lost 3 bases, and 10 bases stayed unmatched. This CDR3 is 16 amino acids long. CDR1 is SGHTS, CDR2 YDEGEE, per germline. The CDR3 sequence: CASSRRRGLSNEKLFF. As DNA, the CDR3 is TGTGCCAGCAGTCGACGAAGGGGGCTCTCTAATGAAAAACTGTTTTTT.

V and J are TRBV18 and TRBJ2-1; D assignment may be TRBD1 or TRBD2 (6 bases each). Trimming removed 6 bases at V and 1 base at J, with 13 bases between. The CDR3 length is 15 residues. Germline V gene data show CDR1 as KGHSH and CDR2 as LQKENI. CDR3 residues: CASSPTGTSYNEQFF. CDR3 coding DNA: TGTGCCAGCTCTCCAACAGGGACTTCCTACAATGAGCAGTTCTTC.

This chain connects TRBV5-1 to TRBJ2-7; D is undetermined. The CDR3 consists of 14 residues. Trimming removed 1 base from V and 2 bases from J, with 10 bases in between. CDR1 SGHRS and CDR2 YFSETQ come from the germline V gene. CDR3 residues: CASSLYARPYEQYF. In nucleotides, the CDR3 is TGCGCCAGCAGCTTGTACGCCAGACCCTACGAGCAGTACTTC.

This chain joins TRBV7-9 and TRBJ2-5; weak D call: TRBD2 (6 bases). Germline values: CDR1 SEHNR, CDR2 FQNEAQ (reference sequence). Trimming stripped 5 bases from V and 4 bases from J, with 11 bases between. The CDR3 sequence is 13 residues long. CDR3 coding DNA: TGTGCCAGCAGCAGGAGGGCCGGAGAGACCCAGTACTTC. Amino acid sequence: CASSRRAGETQYF.